This T cell receptor (beta chain) is drawn from a study of cytomegalovirus exposure and HLA in healthy donors. A multiplex PCR was run with 60 Vbeta primers and 13 Jbeta primers. Clones were sequenced by immunoSEQ multiplex PCR, and TCRdb holds only the in-frame ones, with some missing. Of about 110,000 clones in the sample, around 67% were seen once. Study-wide points: The likely origin of a cluster of highly shared sequence variants was a sequencing artifact. Across donors, sequencing depth was assumed by presence/absence analyses to be roughly uniform. Researchers counted around 160 TCR beta chains as cytomegalovirus-associated.

The CDR3 totals 15 residues. The ends were cut back, 1 base at V and 5 bases at J, with 11 bases in the middle. CDR1 is SGHAT and CDR2 is FQDESV in the germline V gene (reference sequence). Worth noting for this clone: Its cognate antigen is unknown.

The J gene is TRBJ1-4, the V gene TRBV11-1, with no clear D. Sample: PBMCs. This TCR derives from a woman aged 40-49 years in good health and CMV-seronegative. CDR3: CASSLGASQNEKLFF. The CDR3 nucleotides are TGTGCCAGCAGCTTAGGGGCCAGCCAAAATGAAAAACTGTTTTTT.